These 26 T cell receptor beta chains were all obtained from the same sample, sequenced in a study of blood T cell repertoires in COVID-19. Method: immunoSEQ multiplex PCR; TCRdb's copy keeps in-frame clones and lacks some. The sample lists over 200,000 clones, 85% to 90% seen once, with approximately 6% in the top ten. What was sequenced was peripheral blood. These receptors all come from a man aged 80 or over with acute or convalescent COVID-19.

V and J are TRBV7-2 and TRBJ2-1; D is undetermined. CDR1 is SGHTA and CDR2 is FQGNSA in the germline V gene. V was clipped by 9 bases and J by 6 bases, with 18 bases between them. The CDR3 contains 14 residues. The CDR3 DNA reads as TGTGCCAGTTCCCCCGTGGGTAGAGGCAATGAGCAGTTCTTC. It yields the protein CASSPVGRGNEQFF.

This sequence joins TRBV24-1 and TRBJ1-5; D is unclear. Trimming removed 3 bases at V and 9 bases at J, with 8 bases between. Germline V gene data show CDR1 as KGHDR and CDR2 as SFDVKD. The length of the CDR3 is 12 residues. The CDR3 DNA sequence: TGTGCCACCAGTGATGCGGGTGGGCCCCAGCATTTT. Its translation is CATSDAGGPQHF.

The chain recombines TRBV7-9 with TRBJ2-5; the match to TRBD1 covers 8 bases. The CDR3 has 14 amino acids. Looked up from germline, CDR1 is SEHNR and CDR2 is FQNEAQ (reference sequence). Trimming removed 5 bases from V and 5 bases from J; junction bases left unmatched: 7. The DNA for the CDR3 is TGTGCCAGCAGCATTGGACAGGGTGGGGAGACCCAGTACTTC. It translates to CASSIGQGGETQYF. Looking up the rest from reference TRBV7-9 and TRBJ2-5 gives the full variable domain: DTGVSQNPRHKITKRGQNVTFRCDPISEHNRLYWYRQTLGQGPEFLTYFQNEAQLEKSRLLSDRFSAERPKGSFSTLEIQRTEQGDSAMYLCASSIGQGGETQYFGPGTRLLVL.

The sample holds one count of this clone. The V and J genes are TRBV6-5 and TRBJ2-7, with 7 bases fitting TRBD2. The CDR3 runs 12 residues. Germline V CDR1 and CDR2: MNHEY, SVGAGI. Germline trimming cut 9 bases from V and 7 bases from J; bases unmatched to any gene: 9. CDR3 bases: TGTGCCAGTAGGACTAGTTCTTGGGAGCAGTACGTC. The encoded protein is CASRTSSWEQYV.

This chain links TRBV19 with TRBJ1-5, with TRBD1 matching 9 bases. The V and J ends lost 4 bases and 0 bases, in that order; junction bases with no gene match: 7. Germline CDR1 reads LNHDA; CDR2 reads SQIVND (reference sequence). The CDR3 length is 17 residues. The CDR3 region is CASSTRTGALSNQPQHF. The DNA of the CDR3 is TGTGCCAGTAGTACCCGGACAGGGGCCCTTAGCAATCAGCCCCAGCATTTT.

The rearrangement uses TRBV19 and TRBJ1-2; 7 bases map to TRBD1. Germline V CDR1 and CDR2: LNHDA, SQIVND (reference sequence). This CDR3 is 15 amino acids long. V was pared by 3 bases and J by 1 base, with 5 bases of the junction left unmatched. The CDR3 here is CASSIETGRNYGYTF. Here the CDR3 DNA reads TGTGCCAGTAGTATCGAGACAGGGCGTAACTATGGCTACACCTTC. The full variable domain, completed using reference TRBV19 and TRBJ1-2, is DGGITQSPKYLFRKEGQNVTLSCEQNLNHDAMYWYRQDPGQGLRLIYYSQIVNDFQKGDIAEGYSVSREKKESFPLTVTSAQKNPTAFYLCASSIETGRNYGYTFGSGTRLTVV.

This chain uses TRBV27 with TRBJ2-3; 9 positions agree with TRBD2. CDR3 length: 20 amino acids. V gave up 2 bases and J gave up 4 bases; unmatched junction bases: 19. Germline values: CDR1 MNHEY, CDR2 SMNVEV (reference sequence). The CDR3 coding sequence is TGTGCCAGCAGTTTAGGGGCGAACCTTTATAGCGGGAGCGGCGCAGATACGCAGTATTTT. It codes for CASSLGANLYSGSGADTQYF.

The chain is built from TRBV24-1 and TRBJ2-1; 9 bases align to TRBD2. From germline, CDR1 is KGHDR and CDR2 SFDVKD. The CDR3 covers 13 residues. V gave up 9 bases and J gave up 10 bases; unmatched junction bases: 9. The CDR3: CATVAGDEREQFF. The DNA of the CDR3 is TGTGCCACCGTAGCGGGAGACGAGCGGGAGCAGTTCTTC.

The chain joins TRBV7-8 to TRBJ2-3; TRBD2 aligns across 11 bases. The CDR3 length is 15 residues. V shed 6 bases, J shed 3 bases, and the junction held 5 bases outside the gene matches. Germline V gene sequence: CDR1 SGHVS, CDR2 FQNEAQ. This CDR3 is CASSPTSGMTDTQYF. CDR3 coding DNA: TGTGCCAGCAGTCCGACTAGCGGGATGACAGATACGCAGTATTTT. Complete variable domain (other parts from reference TRBV7-8 and TRBJ2-3): GAGVSQSPRYKVAKRGQDVALRCDPISGHVSLFWYQQALGQGPEFLTYFQNEAQLDKSGLPSDRFFAERPEGSVSTLKIQRTQQEDSAVYLCASSPTSGMTDTQYFGPGTRLTVL.

The rearrangement uses TRBV6-5 and TRBJ1-2, with D possibly being TRBD1 (6 bases). Trimming pared 0 bases from V and 8 bases from J, leaving 19 bases between. The CDR3 totals 16 residues. Looked up from germline, CDR1 is MNHEY and CDR2 is SVGAGI. The DNA of the CDR3 is TGTGCCAGCAGTTACTCGTCGGGGGGGGGCAGAGGAGGCTACACCTTC. This codes for CASSYSSGGGRGGYTF.

The CDR3 nucleotides read TGTGCCAGCAGCTTCCCGGCTAGCGGTACGCAGTATTTT. Its translation: CASSFPASGTQYF. The chain carries TRBV7-9 and TRBJ2-3, with 7 bases aligning to TRBD2. CDR1 is SEHNR, CDR2 FQNEAQ, per germline (reference sequence). This CDR3 contains 13 residues. Trimming at V came to 3 bases and at J to 8 bases, leaving 5 bases not matched to a gene. The whole variable domain, filled in from reference TRBV7-9 and TRBJ2-3, reads DTGVSQNPRHKITKRGQNVTFRCDPISEHNRLYWYRQTLGQGPEFLTYFQNEAQLEKSRLLSDRFSAERPKGSFSTLEIQRTEQGDSAMYLCASSFPASGTQYFGPGTRLTVL.

This clone appeared once. This chain joins TRBV27 and TRBJ2-2; 12 bases map to TRBD2. V was pared by 8 bases and J by 5 bases, with 0 bases of the junction left unmatched. The germline V gene encodes CDR1 MNHEY and CDR2 SMNVEV (reference sequence). There are 13 residues in the CDR3. For the CDR3, the DNA is TGTGCCAGCGGACTAGCGGGAACCGGGGAGCTGTTTTTT. It specifies CASGLAGTGELFF.

The J gene is TRBJ2-3, the V gene TRBV18; TRBD2 might be the D (6 bases). Germline CDR1 reads KGHSH; CDR2 reads LQKENI. The ends were cut back, 2 bases at V and 4 bases at J, with 16 bases in the middle. The CDR3 is 16 residues long. CDR3 in amino acids: CASSPTGGAAADTQYF. In DNA, the CDR3 is TGTGCCAGCTCACCAACCGGCGGGGCCGCGGCAGATACGCAGTATTTT.

This chain joins TRBV28 and TRBJ2-3; a weak D match, TRBD2 (6 bases). CDR3 size: 15 residues. Germline lookup yields CDR1 MDHEN and CDR2 SYDVKM. V was pared by 2 bases and J by 3 bases, with 12 bases between. This chain's CDR3 is CASSLQGGGTDTQYF. DNA for the CDR3: TGTGCCAGCAGTTTACAGGGAGGTGGGACAGATACGCAGTATTTT.

This chain uses TRBV9 with TRBJ2-7, with D possibly TRBD2 on 6 matching bases. The germline gives CDR1 SGDLS, CDR2 YYNGEE. Trimming left V 0 bases short and J 3 bases short, with 16 bases between. The CDR3 is made up of 16 amino acids. CDR3 DNA: TGTGCCAGCAGCGTAGCTGGAGGGGAAAACCTCTACGAGCAGTACTTC. The encoded protein is CASSVAGGENLYEQYF.

V usage is TRBV12-3 or TRBV12-4 and J usage is TRBJ2-7; TRBD2 is a possible D gene (6 bases). The germline V and J ends were trimmed by 6 bases and 5 bases, with 14 bases remaining between them. There are 13 residues in the CDR3. The CDR3 DNA reads TGTGCCAGCAGCTGGCGGCGGGGACACGAGCAGTACTTC. Its protein is CASSWRRGHEQYF.

V and J are TRBV6-5 and TRBJ1-6, with D tentatively TRBD1 (5 bases). Trimming stripped 0 bases from V and 7 bases from J, with 10 bases between. Germline V gene sequence: CDR1 MNHEY, CDR2 SVGAGI. The length of the CDR3 is 15 residues. The CDR3 sequence: CASSYSRAENSPLHF. The CDR3 nucleotides read TGTGCCAGCAGTTACTCCAGGGCTGAGAATTCACCCCTCCACTTT.

The chain carries TRBV24-1 and TRBJ1-2, with 8 bases lining up with TRBD1. Germline V gene lookup returns CDR1 KGHDR and CDR2 SFDVKD. V lost 5 bases and J lost 5; bases outside the gene matches: 12. The CDR3 covers 16 residues. The CDR3 DNA follows: TGTGCCACCAGTGGTAATTCACAGGGGGGTGCTTATGGCTACACCTTC. Translation gives CATSGNSQGGAYGYTF.

The count of this clone is one. The chain recombines TRBV12-5 with TRBJ1-5; 11 nucleotides agree with TRBD1. The germline CDR1 and CDR2 sequences are LGHNT and FRNRAP. Trimming took 2 bases from V and 7 from J; bases not matched to a gene: 4. The CDR3 totals 15 residues. The CDR3 loop is CASGLNRDRGQPQHF. For the CDR3, the DNA is TGTGCTAGTGGTTTGAACCGGGACAGGGGGCAGCCCCAGCATTTT.

This chain uses TRBV6-5 with TRBJ2-1; 9 bases align to TRBD2. The CDR3 loop spans 15 amino acids. The ends lost 6 bases at V and 2 bases at J; junction bases unmatched: 5. From germline, CDR1 is MNHEY and CDR2 SVGAGI. The CDR3 reads CASRETSGTYNEQFF. CDR3 DNA: TGTGCCAGCAGAGAGACTAGCGGAACCTACAATGAGCAGTTCTTC.

The CDR3 DNA sequence: TGTGCCAGCAGCTTGGTGACAGGCGATGGCTACACCTTC. Translated: CASSLVTGDGYTF. The genes are TRBV5-4 and TRBJ1-2; the D gene is possibly TRBD1 (6 bases). The V end lost 0 bases, the J end lost 6 bases, and 9 bases lay between the germline ends. The CDR3 is 13 amino acids. Germline V gives CDR1 SGHNT, CDR2 YYREEE (reference sequence).

The rearrangement joins TRBV10-1 to TRBJ1-2; possible D gene TRBD1, 5 bases. Trimming stripped 0 bases from V and 3 bases from J, with 8 bases between. Germline values: CDR1 WNHNN, CDR2 SYGVQD (reference sequence). The CDR3 sequence is 14 residues long. Here the CDR3 DNA reads TGCGCCAGCAGTGAGTCCGGCAGGGACTATGGCTACACCTTC. Translation gives CASSESGRDYGYTF.

In this sample, this clone turned up once. The chain links TRBV3-1 (or the pseudogene TRBV3-2) to TRBJ2-4; 7 bases fit TRBD2. The CDR3 spans 13 residues. Losses at the gene ends were 4 bases for V and 5 bases for J; bases not matched to a gene: 2. Germline CDR1 is LGHDT and CDR2 is YNNKEL (reference sequence). CDR3 sequence reads: CASSPAGENIQYF. In DNA form, the CDR3 reads TGTGCCAGCAGCCCCGCGGGAGAAAACATTCAGTACTTC.

This chain connects TRBV7-3 to TRBJ1-2; the D gene is possibly TRBD1 (6 bases). Germline V gene sequence: CDR1 SGHTA, CDR2 FQGTGA. The CDR3 consists of 12 residues. V was cut by 1 base and J by 8 bases, with 8 bases left in between. The CDR3 DNA is TGTGCCAGCAGCTTAAGCGGACAGGGCTACACCTTC. Translating it yields CASSLSGQGYTF.

The J gene is TRBJ2-4, the V gene TRBV12-3 or TRBV12-4; 11 bases align to TRBD2. Trimming cost V 4 bases and J 15 bases; bases outside gene matches: 5. The CDR3 loop spans 12 amino acids. The CDR3 here is CASSSLAGVLYF. In nucleotides, the CDR3 is TGTGCCAGCAGTTCACTAGCGGGGGTGCTGTACTTC.

The chain combines TRBV6-5 with TRBJ2-7, with no clear D. Germline V lookup: CDR1 MNHEY, CDR2 SVGAGI. V was clipped by 2 bases and J by 0 bases, with 11 bases between them. The CDR3 covers 15 residues. For the CDR3, the DNA is TGTGCCAGCAGTTACGCTCCAGGTAGCTCCTACGAGCAGTACTTC. Residues: CASSYAPGSSYEQYF.